A single sample gave rise to the 28 T cell receptor beta chains below, sequenced in a study of monozygotic twins with inflammatory bowel disease. Reprocessing the 5' RACE reads, TCRdb reports a single entry for every CDR3 protein and omits DNA. The sample table includes more than 300,000 distinct CDR3 sequences. Sequenced input: blood. These receptors were obtained from a human donor with ulcerative colitis or Crohn's disease, or a healthy co-twin of an affected twin (not recorded which).

V gene TRBV9 combines with J gene TRBJ2-5; the D call from TCRdb, TRBD2, cannot be confirmed without DNA. CDR3 length equals 16 residues. Germline CDR1 reads SGDLS; CDR2 reads YYNGEE. This chain's CDR3 is CASSVPGLAGQETQYF. The full variable domain, rest sourced from reference TRBV9 and TRBJ2-5, is DSGVTQTPKHLITATGQRVTLRCSPRSGDLSVYWYQQSLDQGLQFLIQYYNGEERAKGNILERFSAQQFPDLHSELNLSSLELGDSALYFCASSVPGLAGQETQYFGPGTRLLVL.

The chain links TRBV3-1 to TRBJ1-2; TCRdb's D call of TRBD1 is untestable without DNA. Germline loops: CDR1 LGHDT, CDR2 YNNKEL (reference sequence). CDR3 length: 15 amino acids. CDR3 amino acids: CASSAGEGQDYGYTF.

V is TRBV30 and J is TRBJ2-4; without DNA, the TCRdb call of TRBD1 cannot be checked. The CDR3 sequence is 15 residues long. Germline loops: CDR1 GTSNPN, CDR2 SVGIG (reference sequence). The CDR3 sequence is CAWRKPGTAKNIQYF.

The chain's CDR3 is CSARDLGARAFF. The rearrangement links TRBV20-1 to TRBJ1-1; TCRdb's assignment of TRBD1 cannot be checked, as there is no DNA. Per germline, CDR1 DFQATT and CDR2 SNEGSKA (reference sequence). This CDR3 is 12 amino acids long.

The chain combines TRBV5-4 with TRBJ1-2; as DNA is missing, the TRBD1 call by TCRdb cannot be tested. CDR1 and CDR2 from the germline V gene are SGHNT and YYREEE (reference sequence). The CDR3 is 15 amino acids. The CDR3 here is CASSFPGTASYGYTF.

The CDR3 sequence: CASSLVQRGDTQYF. The chain couples TRBV13 to TRBJ2-3; the D call of TRBD2 rests on TCRdb alone, since no DNA is present to check it. The germline CDR1 and CDR2 sequences are PRHDT and FYEKMQ (reference sequence). This CDR3 region has 14 residues. Together with reference TRBV13 and TRBJ2-3, the CDR3 gives the full variable domain: AAGVIQSPRHLIKEKRETATLKCYPIPRHDTVYWYQQGPGQDPQFLISFYEKMQSDKGSIPDRFSAQQFSDYHSELNMSSLELGDSALYFCASSLVQRGDTQYFGPGTRLTVL.

The rearrangement links TRBV20-1 to TRBJ2-1; without DNA, the TCRdb call of TRBD2 cannot be checked. Germline CDR1 reads DFQATT; CDR2 reads SNEGSKA (reference sequence). The CDR3 loop spans 11 amino acids. CDR3 sequence reads: CSAVRGDEQFF.

The genes are TRBV7-2 and TRBJ2-2. There are 11 residues in the CDR3. CDR1 is SGHTA, CDR2 FQGNSA, per germline. The CDR3 sequence: CASSVGGELFF.

The chain is built from TRBV20-1 and TRBJ1-1; TCRdb's assignment of TRBD1 cannot be checked, as there is no DNA. CDR3 length equals 14 residues. Germline CDR1 and CDR2: DFQATT and SNEGSKA (reference sequence). The CDR3 protein is CSADGTGMNTEAFF.

The chain uses TRBV6-5 and TRBJ1-1; no DNA is available, so the TRBD1 call from TCRdb remains unchecked. CDR1 and CDR2 (germline): MNHEY, SVGAGI. CDR3 length: 15 amino acids. The CDR3 here is CASSYWAGQGTEAFF.

The genes are TRBV15 and TRBJ2-2. The CDR3 runs to 13 residues. Germline CDR1 LNHNV, CDR2 YYDKDF (reference sequence). The CDR3 sequence is CATSRKDVGELFF.

The chain is built from TRBV3-1 and TRBJ2-2; absent DNA, TCRdb's TRBD1 call cannot be checked. The length of the CDR3 is 19 residues. The germline gives CDR1 LGHDT, CDR2 YNNKEL (reference sequence). The CDR3 protein is CASSPGLRRGGLRLGELFF.

This sequence joins TRBV11-2 and TRBJ2-2; TCRdb lists TRBD1, though no DNA is available to test this call. Germline V gives CDR1 SGHAT, CDR2 FQNNGV. This CDR3 contains 18 residues. CDR3 sequence: CASSFVTGLFRGTGELFF.

This chain connects TRBV7-6 to TRBJ2-2; TCRdb outputs TRBD1, but without DNA this stays unchecked. Per the germline V gene, CDR1 is SGHVS and CDR2 is FNYEAQ. The CDR3 spans 15 residues. CDR3 loop: CASSKTRTATGELFF.

The CDR3 loop reads CASSLTGPYEQYF. The chain joins TRBV7-9 to TRBJ2-7. Germline V gene data show CDR1 as SEHNR and CDR2 as FQNEAQ (reference sequence). CDR3 length equals 13 residues.

The CDR3 here is CASSPVAGNYEQYF. The chain recombines TRBV5-1 with TRBJ2-7; TCRdb proposes TRBD1, but this gene call is untestable without DNA. Germline CDR1 reads SGHRS; CDR2 reads YFSETQ. The CDR3 covers 14 residues. The full variable domain, with the rest looked up from reference TRBV5-1 and TRBJ2-7, is KAGVTQTPRYLIKTRGQQVTLSCSPISGHRSVSWYQQTPGQGLQFLFEYFSETQRNKGNFPGRFSGRQFSNSRSEMNVSTLELGDSALYLCASSPVAGNYEQYFGPGTRLTVT.

This chain uses TRBV7-2 with TRBJ2-1; the TCRdb call, TRBD2, lacks DNA for checking. Germline V gene sequence: CDR1 SGHTA, CDR2 FQGNSA. The CDR3 has 15 amino acids. The chain's CDR3 is CASSPLPSKYNEQFF.

This chain joins TRBV27 and TRBJ1-1. The germline V gene has CDR1 MNHEY and CDR2 SMNVEV (reference sequence). The CDR3 is made up of 14 amino acids. CDR3 sequence reads: CASRDTNAGTEAFF.

The gene calls are TRBV7-2 and TRBJ1-1; TCRdb selects TRBD1, and the lack of DNA leaves this call unchecked. The CDR3 is 16 residues long. Germline V CDR1 and CDR2: SGHTA, FQGNSA. CDR3 region: CASSSPSGQLNTEAFF.

The gene calls are TRBV20-1 and TRBJ2-1. This CDR3 has 16 residues. The germline gives CDR1 DFQATT, CDR2 SNEGSKA (reference sequence). CDR3 in amino acids: CSARVLTRTSYNEQFF.

The chain employs TRBV5-1 and TRBJ2-1; TCRdb names TRBD2, which stays unverified in the absence of DNA. Germline values: CDR1 SGHRS, CDR2 YFSETQ. The CDR3 spans 15 residues. CDR3 residues: CASSRGLAGGGEQFF.

The chain employs TRBV9 and TRBJ2-7; there is no DNA to check the TCRdb D call of TRBD1. The CDR3 is 14 residues long. Germline loops: CDR1 SGDLS, CDR2 YYNGEE. The CDR3 loop reads CASATGTGDHEQYF.

CDR3 residues: CASSTLSRVYGYTF. The rearrangement links TRBV6-2 or TRBV6-3 to TRBJ1-2; as DNA is missing, the TRBD1 call by TCRdb cannot be tested. The CDR3 runs to 14 residues. The germline gives CDR1 MNHEY, CDR2 SVGEGT.

This rearrangement joins TRBV28 to TRBJ2-7; there is no DNA to check the TCRdb D call of TRBD1. The germline V gene has CDR1 MDHEN and CDR2 SYDVKM. This CDR3 comprises 16 residues. The CDR3 here is CASSPLLGKSPYEQYF. The full variable domain, with the rest looked up from reference TRBV28 and TRBJ2-7, is DVKVTQSSRYLVKRTGEKVFLECVQDMDHENMFWYRQDPGLGLRLIYFSYDVKMKEKGDIPEGYSVSREKKERFSLILESASTNQTSMYLCASSPLLGKSPYEQYFGPGTRLTVT.

The chain employs TRBV7-2 and TRBJ1-5; lacking DNA, the TRBD1 call made by TCRdb goes unchecked. The CDR3 has 14 amino acids. Germline V gene data show CDR1 as SGHTA and CDR2 as FQGNSA. CDR3: CASSFDRGAQPQHF. Together with reference TRBV7-2 and TRBJ1-5, the CDR3 gives the full variable domain: GAGVSQSPSNKVTEKGKDVELRCDPISGHTALYWYRQSLGQGLEFLIYFQGNSAPDKSGLPSDRFSAERTGGSVSTLTIQRTQQEDSAVYLCASSFDRGAQPQHFGDGTRLSIL.

This chain uses TRBV7-8 with TRBJ1-6; TCRdb's assignment of TRBD1 cannot be checked, as there is no DNA. The CDR3 has 16 amino acids. Germline lookup yields CDR1 SGHVS and CDR2 FQNEAQ. The chain's CDR3 is CASSNRDTLPNSPLHF.

The V gene is TRBV7-3, the J gene TRBJ2-1. The CDR3 is 15 amino acids. The germline V gene has CDR1 SGHTA and CDR2 FQGTGA. This CDR3 reads CASSLMAGRYNEQFF.

The V and J genes are TRBV6-1 and TRBJ1-1; the TCRdb D gene call, TRBD1, has no DNA to confirm it. Germline values: CDR1 MNHNS, CDR2 SASEGT. The length of the CDR3 is 18 residues. This CDR3 is CASSSRAGQGKGGTEAFF.